This TCR beta chain was recorded in a study of blood T cell repertoires in COVID-19. Background on the study: COVID-19 samples from acute and convalescent phases originated in the United States, Italy and Spain. PBMCs, B-cell-depleted T cells, or T cells were the source of the cDNA or gDNA that made up the material.

Germline V lookup: CDR1 SGHDT, CDR2 YYEEEE. The CDR3 has 15 amino acids. The ends lost 0 bases at V and 10 bases at J; junction bases unmatched: 8. As processed by the authors: Reference gene primer amplification in the assay estimated nucleated cell counts. Clones were read by immunoSEQ multiplex PCR, and TCRdb kept only the in-frame ones, dropping some. The DNA gave D and trimming, while V, J and clone size come from that table. The table has some 170,000 clones, approximately 88% seen once. Sequences were obtained from peripheral blood. V is TRBV5-6 and J is TRBJ1-4, with 8 bases fitting TRBD1. The TCR comes from a woman aged 40 to 50 with COVID-19, enrolled during active disease. The CDR3 DNA reads as TGTGCCAGCAGCTTGGGTACAGGGGGTGTAGGAAAACTGTTTTTT. It translates to CASSLGTGGVGKLFF.